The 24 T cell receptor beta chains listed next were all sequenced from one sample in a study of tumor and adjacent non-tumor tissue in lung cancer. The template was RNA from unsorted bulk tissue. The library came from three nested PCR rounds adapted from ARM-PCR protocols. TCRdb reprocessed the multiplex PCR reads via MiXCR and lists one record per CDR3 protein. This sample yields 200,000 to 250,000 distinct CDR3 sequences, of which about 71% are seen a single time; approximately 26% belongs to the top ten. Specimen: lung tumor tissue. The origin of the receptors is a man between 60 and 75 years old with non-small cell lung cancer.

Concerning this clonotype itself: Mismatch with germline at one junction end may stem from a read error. The DNA of the CDR3 is TGTGTCAGCAGCTTATGGCCCTACAGCACAGTTACGCAGTATTTT. It yields the protein CVSSLWPYSTVTQYF. The chain joins TRBV11-1 to TRBJ2-3; D gene uncertain. This CDR3 is 15 amino acids long. CDR1 and CDR2 (germline): SGHAT, FQDESV (reference sequence). The full variable domain, in which reference TRBV11-1 and TRBJ2-3 provide the parts outside the CDR3, is EAEVAQSPRYKITEKSQAVAFWCDPISGHATLYWYRQILGQGPELLVQFQDESVVDDSQLPKDRFSAERLKGVDSTLKIQPAELGDSAMYLCVSSLWPYSTVTQYFGPGTRLTVL.

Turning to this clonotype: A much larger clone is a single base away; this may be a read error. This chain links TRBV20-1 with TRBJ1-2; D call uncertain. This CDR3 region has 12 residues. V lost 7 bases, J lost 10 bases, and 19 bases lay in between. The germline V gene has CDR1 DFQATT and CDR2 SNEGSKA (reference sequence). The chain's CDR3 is CSGGRGGDDYTF. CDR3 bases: TGCAGTGGCGGACGAGGCGGGGATGACTACACCTTC.

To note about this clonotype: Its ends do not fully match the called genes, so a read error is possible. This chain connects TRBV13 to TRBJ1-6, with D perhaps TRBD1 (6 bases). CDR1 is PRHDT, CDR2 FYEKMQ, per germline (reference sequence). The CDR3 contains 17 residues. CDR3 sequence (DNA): TGTGCCGGCAGTCAAAAAACTTACAGGGTGGGTAATTCACCCCTCCACTTT. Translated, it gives CAGSQKTYRVGNSPLHF. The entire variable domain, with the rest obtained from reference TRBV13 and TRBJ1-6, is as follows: AAGVIQSPRHLIKEKRETATLKCYPIPRHDTVYWYQQGPGQDPQFLISFYEKMQSDKGSIPDRFSAQQFSDYHSELNMSSLELGDSALYFCAGSQKTYRVGNSPLHFGNGTRLTVT.

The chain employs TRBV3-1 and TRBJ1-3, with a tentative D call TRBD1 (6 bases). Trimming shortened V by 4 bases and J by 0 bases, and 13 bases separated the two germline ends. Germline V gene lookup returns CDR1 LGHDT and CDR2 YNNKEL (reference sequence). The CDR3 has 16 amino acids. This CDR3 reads CASSLTGGFSGNTIYF. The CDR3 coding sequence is TGTGCCAGCAGCCTGACAGGAGGCTTCTCTGGAAACACCATATATTTT.

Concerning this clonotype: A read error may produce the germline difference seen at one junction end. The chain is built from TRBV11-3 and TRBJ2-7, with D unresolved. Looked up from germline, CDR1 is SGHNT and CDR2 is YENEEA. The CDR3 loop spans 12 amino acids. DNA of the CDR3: TGTGCCAGCAACTTCGCCGGGTACGAGCATTACTTC. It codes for CASNFAGYEHYF.

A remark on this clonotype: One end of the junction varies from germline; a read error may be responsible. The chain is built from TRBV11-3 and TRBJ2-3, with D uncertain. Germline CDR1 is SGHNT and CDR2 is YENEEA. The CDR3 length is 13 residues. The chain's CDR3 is CAGSILLCPTQYF. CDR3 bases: TGTGCCGGCAGCATATTACTATGCCCAACGCAGTATTTT.

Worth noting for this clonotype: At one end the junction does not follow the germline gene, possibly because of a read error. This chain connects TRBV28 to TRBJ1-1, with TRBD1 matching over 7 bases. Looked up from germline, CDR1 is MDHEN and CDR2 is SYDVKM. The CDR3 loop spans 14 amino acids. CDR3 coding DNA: TGTGCCAGCAGTTCAGGGGGTATGAACACTGATGCTTTCTTT. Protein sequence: CASSSGGMNTDAFF.

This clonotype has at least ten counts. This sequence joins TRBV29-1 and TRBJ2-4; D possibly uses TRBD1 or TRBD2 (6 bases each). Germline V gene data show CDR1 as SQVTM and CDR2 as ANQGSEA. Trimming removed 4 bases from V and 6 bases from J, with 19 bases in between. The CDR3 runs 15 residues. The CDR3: CSVGWHSGAGNIQYF. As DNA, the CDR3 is TGCAGCGTTGGGTGGCATTCGGGGGCAGGAAACATTCAGTACTTC.

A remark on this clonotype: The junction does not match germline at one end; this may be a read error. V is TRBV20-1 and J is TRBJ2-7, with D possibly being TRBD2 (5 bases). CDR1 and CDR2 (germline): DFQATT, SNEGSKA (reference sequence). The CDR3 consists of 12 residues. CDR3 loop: CSARRGQNEQYF. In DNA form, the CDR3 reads TGCAGTGCTAGGAGAGGGCAGAACGAGCAGTATTTC.

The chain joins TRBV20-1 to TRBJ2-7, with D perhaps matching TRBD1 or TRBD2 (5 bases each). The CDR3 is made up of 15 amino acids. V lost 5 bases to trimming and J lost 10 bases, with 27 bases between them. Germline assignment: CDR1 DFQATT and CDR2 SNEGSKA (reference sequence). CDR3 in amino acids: CSAFSRQDSLGDQYF. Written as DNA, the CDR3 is TGCAGTGCTTTCTCCCGGCAGGACTCGCTCGGGGACCAGTACTTC.

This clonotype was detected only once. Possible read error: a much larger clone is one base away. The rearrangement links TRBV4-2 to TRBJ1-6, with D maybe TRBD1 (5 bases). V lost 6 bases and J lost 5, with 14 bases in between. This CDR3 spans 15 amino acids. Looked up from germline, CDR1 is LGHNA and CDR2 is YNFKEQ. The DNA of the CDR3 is TGTGCCAGCAGACATGTCAGGGAGGATAATTCACCCCTCCACTTT. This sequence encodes CASRHVREDNSPLHF.

The CDR3 reads CASSSAPDTGELFF. CDR3 nucleotide sequence: TGTGCCAGCAGTTCGGCGCCGGACACCGGGGAGCTGTTTTTT. This rearrangement joins TRBV11-3 to TRBJ2-2, with unresolved D. V was shortened by 6 bases and J by 3 bases, with 11 bases between the two germline ends. The CDR3 consists of 14 residues. Germline V gene data show CDR1 as SGHNT and CDR2 as YENEEA.

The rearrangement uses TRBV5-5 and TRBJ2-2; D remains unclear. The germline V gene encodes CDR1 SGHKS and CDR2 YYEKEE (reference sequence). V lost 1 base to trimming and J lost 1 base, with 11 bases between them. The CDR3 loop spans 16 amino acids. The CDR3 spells CASSLFSCVNTGELFF. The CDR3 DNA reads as TGTGCCAGCAGCTTGTTCTCGTGTGTGAACACCGGGGAGCTGTTTTTT.

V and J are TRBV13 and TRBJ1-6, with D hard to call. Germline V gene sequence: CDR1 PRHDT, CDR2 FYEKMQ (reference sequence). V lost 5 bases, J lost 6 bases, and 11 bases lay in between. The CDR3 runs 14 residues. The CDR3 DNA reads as TGTGCCAGCAGCGTCCGGGCTTCTAATTCACCCCTCCACTTT. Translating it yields CASSVRASNSPLHF.

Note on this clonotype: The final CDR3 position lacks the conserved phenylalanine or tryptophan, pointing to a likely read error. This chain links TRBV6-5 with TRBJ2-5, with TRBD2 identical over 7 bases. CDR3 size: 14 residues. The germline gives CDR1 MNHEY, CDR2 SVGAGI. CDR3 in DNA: TGTGACAGAAGTGATACCGGGACCGCGGGGGCCCAGTACCTC. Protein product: CDRSDTGTAGAQYL.

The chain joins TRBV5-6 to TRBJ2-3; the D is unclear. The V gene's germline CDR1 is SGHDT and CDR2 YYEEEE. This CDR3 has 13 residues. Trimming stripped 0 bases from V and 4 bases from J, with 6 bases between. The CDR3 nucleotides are TGTGCCAGCAGCTTGGCCGTCCCAGATACGCAGTATTTT. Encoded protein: CASSLAVPDTQYF.

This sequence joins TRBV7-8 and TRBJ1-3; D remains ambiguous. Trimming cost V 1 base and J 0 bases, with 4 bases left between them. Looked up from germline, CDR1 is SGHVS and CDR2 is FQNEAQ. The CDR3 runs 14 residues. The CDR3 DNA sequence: TGTGCCAGCAGCTTAGGGACCTCTGGAAACACCATATATTTT. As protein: CASSLGTSGNTIYF.

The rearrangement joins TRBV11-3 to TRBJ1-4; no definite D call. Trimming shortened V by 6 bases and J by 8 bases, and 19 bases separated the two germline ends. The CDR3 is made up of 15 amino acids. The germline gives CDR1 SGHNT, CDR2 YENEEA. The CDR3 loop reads CASSPGPWVIEKLFF. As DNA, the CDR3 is TGTGCCAGCAGTCCCGGTCCATGGGTGATCGAAAAACTGTTTTTT.

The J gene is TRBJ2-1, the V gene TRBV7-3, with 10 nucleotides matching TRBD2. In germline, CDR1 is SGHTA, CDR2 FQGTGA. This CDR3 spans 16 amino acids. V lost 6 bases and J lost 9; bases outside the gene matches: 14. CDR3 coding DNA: TGTGCCAGCAGTCCTGCCTCAGCGGGGGGGCGGGGTGAGCAGTTCTTC. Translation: CASSPASAGGRGEQFF.

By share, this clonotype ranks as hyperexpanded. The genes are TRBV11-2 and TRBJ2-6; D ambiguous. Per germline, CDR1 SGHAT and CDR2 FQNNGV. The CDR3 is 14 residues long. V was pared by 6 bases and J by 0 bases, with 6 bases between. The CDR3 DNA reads TGTGCCAGCAGTCCTATCTCTGGGGCCAACGTCCTGACTTTC. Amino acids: CASSPISGANVLTF.

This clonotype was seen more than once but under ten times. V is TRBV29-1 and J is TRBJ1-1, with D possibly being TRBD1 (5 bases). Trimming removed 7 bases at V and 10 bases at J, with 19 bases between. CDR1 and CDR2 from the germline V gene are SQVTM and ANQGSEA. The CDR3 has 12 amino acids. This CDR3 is CSAQYGGGGAFF. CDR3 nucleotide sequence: TGCAGCGCCCAATACGGGGGGGGGGGAGCTTTCTTT.

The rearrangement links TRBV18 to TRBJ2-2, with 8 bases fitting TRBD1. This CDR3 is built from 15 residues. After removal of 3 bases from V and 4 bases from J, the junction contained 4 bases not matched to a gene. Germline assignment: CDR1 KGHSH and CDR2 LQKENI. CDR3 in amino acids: CASSPGQGGTGELFF. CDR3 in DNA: TGTGCCAGCTCACCTGGACAGGGCGGCACCGGGGAGCTGTTTTTT.

CDR3 bases: TGTGCCAGCAGCTTGCCCCCCTGGGGCGAGCAGTACTTC. Translated, it gives CASSLPPWGEQYF. The V and J genes are TRBV5-6 and TRBJ2-7; D remains ambiguous. V lost 1 base, J lost 6 bases, and 11 bases lay in between. This CDR3 has 13 amino acids. Per germline, CDR1 SGHDT and CDR2 YYEEEE.

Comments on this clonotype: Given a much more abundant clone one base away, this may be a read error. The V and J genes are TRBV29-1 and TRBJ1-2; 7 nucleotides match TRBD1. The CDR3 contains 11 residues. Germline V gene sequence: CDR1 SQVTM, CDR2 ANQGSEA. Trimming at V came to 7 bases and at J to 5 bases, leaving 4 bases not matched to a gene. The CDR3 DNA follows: TGCAGCGCTCGGGACAGTTATGGCTACACCTTC. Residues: CSARDSYGYTF.